One sample yielded the 12 T cell receptor beta chains listed below, sequenced in a study of cytomegalovirus exposure and HLA in healthy donors. The PCR used 60 Vbeta and 13 Jbeta primers. Produced via immunoSEQ multiplex PCR; TCRdb's table is partial and in-frame only. The table shows about 130,000 clones, with approximately 82% occurring only once. The sample was PBMCs. These receptors were obtained from a boy aged 2 to 9 in good health and CMV-seronegative.

The chain combines TRBV9 with TRBJ2-2; 11 bases align to TRBD2. J was trimmed by 2 bases and V by 3 bases; bases with no gene match: 9. The CDR3 totals 18 residues. Germline V gene sequence: CDR1 SGDLS, CDR2 YYNGEE. In DNA form, the CDR3 reads TGTGCCAGCAGCGGAAACCTAGCGGGGGGAACTAACACCGGGGAGCTGTTTTTT. The encoded protein is CASSGNLAGGTNTGELFF.

In its sample, this clone was seen a few times. The chain is built from TRBV6-5 and TRBJ2-1; D might be TRBD2 (6 bases). Germline CDR1 and CDR2: MNHEY and SVGAGI. V lost 6 bases and J 5 bases, leaving 17 bases between the germline ends. The CDR3 is made up of 15 amino acids. CDR3 protein: CASSPWVAEHNEQFF. CDR3 nucleotides: TGTGCCAGCAGCCCTTGGGTAGCGGAACACAATGAGCAGTTCTTC.

The rearrangement joins TRBV4-3 to TRBJ2-7; 8 bases agree with TRBD2. With V trimmed by 0 bases and J by 1 base, 5 bases remained unmatched. The CDR3 is 16 residues long. Germline V gene lookup returns CDR1 LGHNA and CDR2 YSLEER. CDR3 sequence (DNA): TGCGCCAGCAGCCAAGATTGGGCTAGCGGGTCCTACGAGCAGTACTTC. Translating it yields CASSQDWASGSYEQYF.

The gene calls are TRBV4-2 and TRBJ2-3; 10 bases fit TRBD2. With V trimmed by 0 bases and J by 7 bases, 7 bases remained unmatched. The CDR3 covers 16 residues. The V gene's germline CDR1 is LGHNA and CDR2 YNFKEQ. The CDR3 coding sequence is TGTGCCAGCAGCCAAGATTTAAGCGGGGGGGCAAATACGCAGTATTTT. Translation gives CASSQDLSGGANTQYF.

V is TRBV9 and J is TRBJ2-4; possible D gene TRBD1, 5 bases. Germline values: CDR1 SGDLS, CDR2 YYNGEE. This CDR3 contains 18 residues. The V end was cut by 0 bases, the J end by 0 bases, with 16 bases between. CDR3 sequence reads: CASSVGQGLTLAKNIQYF. CDR3 in DNA: TGTGCCAGCAGCGTAGGGCAGGGCCTGACACTAGCCAAAAACATTCAGTACTTC.

The chain's CDR3 is CSVGTGVTEAFF. The CDR3 DNA reads as TGCAGCGTCGGGACAGGGGTCACTGAAGCTTTCTTT. The chain employs TRBV29-1 and TRBJ1-1; 10 bases line up with TRBD1. CDR1 and CDR2 (germline): SQVTM, ANQGSEA. J was trimmed by 4 bases and V by 6 bases; bases with no gene match: 2. The CDR3 spans 12 residues.

The gene calls are TRBV14 and TRBJ1-5; D uncertain. The CDR3 totals 13 residues. Looked up from germline, CDR1 is SGHDN and CDR2 is FVKESK. Trimming shortened V by 5 bases and J by 4 bases, and 9 bases separated the two germline ends. For the CDR3, the DNA is TGTGCCAGCAGCGGTACGGTTAATCAGCCCCAGCATTTT. Its protein is CASSGTVNQPQHF.

The chain combines TRBV14 with TRBJ1-1; possible D gene TRBD1, 5 bases. CDR1 and CDR2 from the germline V gene are SGHDN and FVKESK. Between the trimmed V and J ends, which lost 4 bases and 3 bases, there was a span of 9 bases. The CDR3 loop spans 13 amino acids. The chain's CDR3 is CASSLFRDTEAFF. The CDR3 DNA sequence: TGTGCCAGCAGCCTATTCAGGGACACTGAAGCTTTCTTT.

This sequence joins TRBV6-4 and TRBJ2-1; 8 bases fit TRBD2. V trimming: 1 base; J trimming: 7 bases; junction bases outside the gene matches: 6. CDR1 is MRHNA, CDR2 SNTAGT, per germline. This CDR3 contains 15 residues. CDR3 DNA: TGTGCCAGCAGTGACTTCGGGGGGGCCGCAAATGAGCAGTTCTTC. It codes for CASSDFGGAANEQFF.

This clone was seen once. The V and J genes are TRBV5-1 and TRBJ2-7, with D possibly being TRBD2 (6 bases). Germline CDR1 reads SGHRS; CDR2 reads YFSETQ. Trimming removed 5 bases from V and 2 bases from J, with 17 bases in between. The CDR3 covers 15 residues. For the CDR3, the DNA is TGCGCCAGCAGTTTTGGCGGGACGTCAACCTACGAGCAGTACTTC. This encodes CASSFGGTSTYEQYF.

As regards this clone: Other DNA sequences in this sample translate to the same CDR3. The CDR3 DNA reads as TGTGCCAGCAGTCCCCAGGGGGCTACTGAAGCTTTCTTT. Its translation: CASSPQGATEAFF. V is TRBV27 and J is TRBJ1-1, with 8 bases aligning to TRBD1. This CDR3 has 13 amino acids. Trimming cost V 5 bases and J 5 bases; bases outside gene matches: 4. The germline V gene encodes CDR1 MNHEY and CDR2 SMNVEV (reference sequence).

The V gene is TRBV11-3, the J gene TRBJ1-5; TRBD1 might be the D (6 bases). CDR3 length: 17 amino acids. Trimming took 4 bases from V and 1 from J, leaving 17 bases between them. Germline-derived CDR1 and CDR2 are SGHNT and YENEEA. CDR3 sequence: CASSSWGRGKSNQPQHF. Written as DNA, the CDR3 is TGTGCCAGCAGCTCCTGGGGCAGGGGTAAGAGCAATCAGCCCCAGCATTTT.